The entry below gives a single TCR beta chain sequence along with its context. Its antigen is as yet unknown. The germline V gene has CDR1 MNHNY and CDR2 SVGAGI (reference sequence). This CDR3 is built from 15 residues. V gave up 6 bases and J gave up 7 bases, with 21 bases separating them. These data belong to a study of T cell repertoires in cytomegalovirus infection. Study details: CMV epitopes that were recently identified and HLA-C-restricted were used alongside well-studied HLA-B-restricted ones.

TCRdb re-called the reads through MiXCR, storing one row per CDR3 protein. The repertoire holds 550,000 to 700,000 distinct CDR3 sequences, with over 35% as singletons. This rearrangement joins TRBV6-6 to TRBJ1-2, with a tentative D call TRBD1 (6 bases). Sequencing was performed on cultured PBMCs, taken from culture after CMV antigen stimulation. This clonotype was sampled from a human donor in good health (CMV status not recorded). Some clones in this sample may be carry-over from other donors' samples. The CDR3: CASSPPSQQGRGYTF. The CDR3 DNA follows: TGTGCCAGCAGCCCTCCGTCCCAGCAGGGGCGTGGCTACACCTTC.